The next 15 T cell receptor beta chains were all read from a single sample in a study of T cells in localized non-small cell lung cancer. The data were produced by immunoSEQ multiplex PCR, yet TCRdb's version contains in-frame clones alone and is incomplete. The data show over 70,000 clones, approximately 91% seen once. Specimen: PBMCs, collected before any cancer treatment. These receptors originate from a woman aged 35-75 years with stage II squamous cell lung carcinoma.

This chain links TRBV6-6 with TRBJ2-3; D is unclear. Germline-derived CDR1 and CDR2 are MNHNY and SVGAGI (reference sequence). This CDR3 is 13 amino acids long. Trimming cost V 4 bases and J 6 bases, with 11 bases left between them. CDR3 DNA sequence: TGTGCCAGCAGTTTAGACCTGGGGGATACGCAGTATTTT. It yields the protein CASSLDLGDTQYF.

V gene TRBV19 combines with J gene TRBJ1-2, with TRBD1 matching over 7 bases. CDR3 size: 13 residues. CDR1 LNHDA and CDR2 SQIVND come from the germline V gene (reference sequence). The V gene end was trimmed by 4 bases and the J gene end by 1 base; junction bases not matched to a gene: 0. The CDR3 DNA sequence: TGTGCCAGTAGTACAGGGGGTAACTATGGCTACACCTTC. Its protein is CASSTGGNYGYTF. Combining the CDR3 with reference TRBV19 and TRBJ1-2 gives the whole variable domain DGGITQSPKYLFRKEGQNVTLSCEQNLNHDAMYWYRQDPGQGLRLIYYSQIVNDFQKGDIAEGYSVSREKKESFPLTVTSAQKNPTAFYLCASSTGGNYGYTFGSGTRLTVV.

The chain has TRBV27 and TRBJ1-2; D not resolved. CDR1 MNHEY and CDR2 SMNVEV come from the germline V gene (reference sequence). The CDR3 loop spans 15 amino acids. The germline V and J ends were trimmed by 6 bases and 0 bases, with 14 bases remaining between them. The CDR3 DNA sequence: TGTGCCAGCAGCGTAAGGACGGGAGCTAACTATGGCTACACCTTC. It yields the protein CASSVRTGANYGYTF.

The rearrangement joins TRBV28 to TRBJ2-2; a possible D gene is TRBD1 (5 bases). This CDR3 spans 14 amino acids. The V gene's germline CDR1 is MDHEN and CDR2 SYDVKM. Trimming cost V 2 bases and J 9 bases, with 13 bases left between them. The CDR3 sequence: CASSLRRAEWELFF. Here the CDR3 DNA reads TGTGCCAGCAGTTTACGCAGGGCGGAGTGGGAGCTGTTTTTT.

CDR3 DNA: TGTGCCAGCAGCGACGGGGCTAGCGGGTTAATCAATGAGCAGTTCTTC. Translation: CASSDGASGLINEQFF. The chain is built from TRBV5-4 and TRBJ2-1, with 8 bases lining up with TRBD2. The CDR3 runs 16 residues. Looked up from germline, CDR1 is SGHNT and CDR2 is YYREEE (reference sequence). V lost 4 bases, J lost 6 bases, and 12 bases stayed unmatched.

The chain recombines TRBV7-9 with TRBJ1-3; D not certain. Germline V gene data show CDR1 as SEHNR and CDR2 as FQNEAQ (reference sequence). The CDR3 has 15 amino acids. Between the trimmed V and J ends, which lost 5 bases and 0 bases, there was a span of 11 bases. The CDR3 DNA sequence: TGTGCCAGCAGCCGTGGACTGCTCTCTGGAAACACCATATATTTT. It yields the protein CASSRGLLSGNTIYF.

The rearrangement links TRBV19 to TRBJ1-5; no clear D. The CDR3 sequence is 13 residues long. Germline CDR1 is LNHDA and CDR2 is SQIVND (reference sequence). The V and J ends lost 4 bases and 3 bases respectively, with 7 bases between them. The CDR3 nucleotides read TGTGCCAGTAGTAAAGGGTACAATCAGCCCCAGCATTTT. Protein: CASSKGYNQPQHF. Variable domain in full (rest from reference TRBV19 and TRBJ1-5): DGGITQSPKYLFRKEGQNVTLSCEQNLNHDAMYWYRQDPGQGLRLIYYSQIVNDFQKGDIAEGYSVSREKKESFPLTVTSAQKNPTAFYLCASSKGYNQPQHFGDGTRLSIL.

This clone was detected a few times. This chain joins TRBV19 and TRBJ1-4; 8 bases map to TRBD1. CDR3 length: 13 residues. The junction had 8 bases not matched to a gene; V was cut back by 4 bases and J by 13 bases. Germline V gene data show CDR1 as LNHDA and CDR2 as SQIVND (reference sequence). CDR3 in DNA: TGTGCCAGTAGTACCCTCCAGGGGGCACGACTGTTTTTT. Its protein is CASSTLQGARLFF.

The genes are TRBV19 and TRBJ2-1, with D possibly matching TRBD2 (7 bases). There are 14 residues in the CDR3. Trimming took 8 bases from V and 8 from J, leaving 19 bases between them. Germline V CDR1 and CDR2: LNHDA, SQIVND (reference sequence). CDR3 DNA: TGTGCCAGTCGGAGGAGGGGGGGCTCCCATGAGCAGTTCTTC. Residues: CASRRRGGSHEQFF.

The V and J genes are TRBV2 and TRBJ2-2; D perhaps matches TRBD2 (5 bases). There are 15 residues in the CDR3. Germline V gene data show CDR1 as SNHLY and CDR2 as FYNNEI. With 7 bases removed from V and 0 bases from J, the gap between germline ends came to 12 bases. The CDR3, as DNA: TGTGCCAGCACTAGGACTCAAGCGAACACCGGGGAGCTGTTTTTT. Encoded protein: CASTRTQANTGELFF.

This sequence joins TRBV5-1 and TRBJ2-1, with 10 nucleotides matching TRBD1. Looked up from germline, CDR1 is SGHRS and CDR2 is YFSETQ. The CDR3 extends over 16 amino acids. The V segment lost 3 bases and the J segment 4 bases; nucleotides outside the gene matches: 7. The chain's CDR3 is CASSSRGDRGYNEQFF. CDR3 DNA sequence: TGCGCCAGCAGCTCCCGGGGGGACAGGGGTTACAATGAGCAGTTCTTC.

This clone was picked up one time. J is TRBJ2-1 and V is TRBV6-5; TRBD2 agrees at 7 bases. Germline V gives CDR1 MNHEY, CDR2 SVGAGI. The CDR3 loop spans 16 amino acids. Trimming cost V 0 bases and J 7 bases; bases outside gene matches: 9. The CDR3 nucleotides are TGTGCCAGCAGTTACTCTTGGGGGAAACTAGCGAATGAGCAGTTCTTC. Translating it yields CASSYSWGKLANEQFF.

V and J are TRBV12-5 and TRBJ1-2, with TRBD1 identical over 7 bases. The trim removed 7 bases at V and 2 bases at J, leaving 10 bases unmatched. CDR3 length: 15 residues. Germline CDR1 and CDR2: LGHNT and FRNRAP. CDR3 residues: CASAAQGPANYGYTF. CDR3 DNA: TGTGCTAGTGCCGCACAGGGGCCAGCGAACTATGGCTACACCTTC.

The chain is built from TRBV5-1 and TRBJ1-5, with D perhaps TRBD1 (5 bases). Trimming stripped 0 bases from V and 6 bases from J, with 13 bases between. There are 15 residues in the CDR3. The germline CDR1 and CDR2 sequences are SGHRS and YFSETQ. CDR3 coding DNA: TGCGCCAGCAGCTTGGACCGGGGGAGGGGTCAGCCCCAGCATTTT. Its protein product is CASSLDRGRGQPQHF.

The CDR3 region has the DNA TGTGCCAGCAGCTTAGTGTCGACCCCCAACACCGGGGAGCTGTTTTTT. The encoded protein is CASSLVSTPNTGELFF. The rearrangement links TRBV7-8 to TRBJ2-2; D not certain. Trimming stripped 1 base from V and 2 bases from J, with 11 bases between. The germline gives CDR1 SGHVS, CDR2 FQNEAQ. The CDR3 contains 16 residues.